Below, 23 T cell receptor beta chains from the same sample are listed, as sequenced in a study of response to subunit inactivated influenza vaccine. TCRdb recomputed calls from the RT-PCR reads with MiXCR, one row per CDR3 protein. Of approximately 250,000 distinct CDR3 sequences listed, 9% to 15% are singletons. The sequencing used non-naive T cells sorted from PBMCs, collected around 15 days before vaccination. These receptors were taken from a man between 45 and 60 years old who received an inactivated influenza vaccine.

This chain joins TRBV12-3 or TRBV12-4 and TRBJ2-6; D perhaps matches TRBD1 (5 bases). CDR3 size: 20 residues. V was pared by 0 bases and J by 0 bases, with 18 bases between. The CDR3 sequence is CASSLALVWGRNSGANVLTF. In DNA form, the CDR3 reads TGTGCCAGCAGTTTAGCCCTCGTATGGGGCCGAAACTCTGGGGCCAACGTCCTGACTTTC.

The gene calls are TRBV6-2 or TRBV6-3 and TRBJ1-1, with D tentatively TRBD1 (5 bases). Germline-derived CDR1 and CDR2 are MNHEY and SVGEGT. V lost 5 bases and J 5 bases, leaving 15 bases between the germline ends. This CDR3 comprises 14 residues. The CDR3 region is CASSTYVEGTEAFF. As DNA, the CDR3 is TGTGCCAGCAGTACCTACGTCGAGGGGACTGAAGCTTTCTTT.

The DNA for the CDR3 is TGTGCCAGCAGCGTAGGGACAGAGAGCTCTGGAAACACCATATATTTT. It is translated as CASSVGTESSGNTIYF. The rearrangement uses TRBV9 and TRBJ1-3; D might be TRBD1 (6 bases). The CDR3 sequence is 16 residues long. Germline CDR1 reads SGDLS; CDR2 reads YYNGEE. Trimming removed 0 bases from V and 0 bases from J, with 10 bases in between. Together with reference TRBV9 and TRBJ1-3, the CDR3 gives the full variable domain: DSGVTQTPKHLITATGQRVTLRCSPRSGDLSVYWYQQSLDQGLQFLIQYYNGEERAKGNILERFSAQQFPDLHSELNLSSLELGDSALYFCASSVGTESSGNTIYFGEGSWLTVV.

This clonotype was observed a few times. The rearrangement uses TRBV5-1 and TRBJ2-1, with a tentative D call TRBD2 (7 bases). Germline CDR1 and CDR2: SGHRS and YFSETQ. This CDR3 contains 16 residues. Trimming stripped 1 base from V and 4 bases from J, with 15 bases between. CDR3 nucleotide sequence: TGCGCCAGCAGCTTGAGGGGGACTACTAGTTACAATGAGCAGTTCTTC. This sequence encodes CASSLRGTTSYNEQFF.

The rearrangement uses TRBV11-2 and TRBJ2-3, with 15 bases aligning to TRBD2. With V trimmed by 5 bases and J by 0 bases, 9 bases remained unmatched. CDR1 and CDR2 from the germline V gene are SGHAT and FQNNGV. The CDR3 is 19 residues long. CDR3: CASSLWGLAGGLSTDTQYF. In nucleotides, the CDR3 is TGTGCCAGCAGCCTGTGGGGACTAGCGGGGGGACTTAGCACAGATACGCAGTATTTT. The entire variable domain, with the rest obtained from reference TRBV11-2 and TRBJ2-3, is as follows: EAGVAQSPRYKIIEKRQSVAFWCNPISGHATLYWYQQILGQGPKLLIQFQNNGVVDDSQLPKDRFSAERLKGVDSTLKIQPAKLEDSAVYLCASSLWGLAGGLSTDTQYFGPGTRLTVL.

The sample holds a few counts of this clonotype. The chain has TRBV7-6 and TRBJ2-4; 8 bases map to TRBD1. The germline CDR1 and CDR2 sequences are SGHVS and FNYEAQ. CDR3 length: 12 amino acids. V shed 5 bases, J shed 10 bases, and the junction held 4 bases outside the gene matches. The CDR3 DNA reads as TGTGCCAGCAGCACCAGGACAGGGATTCAGTACTTC. Protein sequence: CASSTRTGIQYF.

The chain uses TRBV12-3 or TRBV12-4 and TRBJ2-3, with 8 bases identical to TRBD2. The CDR3 has 15 amino acids. J lost 8 bases, V lost 6 bases, and 13 bases had no gene match. In DNA form, the CDR3 reads TGTGCCAGCAGCCAGAGGGCGCGGGGGGTTGGTACGCAGTATTTT. Residues: CASSQRARGVGTQYF.

There are a few counts of this clonotype. The chain employs TRBV6-1 and TRBJ2-1; TRBD1 matches at 9 bases. This CDR3 region has 14 residues. The germline V gene encodes CDR1 MNHNS and CDR2 SASEGT. The junction had 9 bases not matched to a gene; V was cut back by 8 bases and J by 7 bases. The CDR3 DNA is TGTGCCAGCGGCCGGGACAGGGAATTGAATGAGCAGTTCTTC. This codes for CASGRDRELNEQFF.

This clonotype has a handful of counts. The V and J genes are TRBV7-8 and TRBJ1-1; 7 bases match TRBD1. The germline V gene has CDR1 SGHVS and CDR2 FQNEAQ. The V segment lost 3 bases and the J segment 1 base; nucleotides outside the gene matches: 11. This CDR3 region has 17 residues. Here the CDR3 DNA reads TGTGCCAGCAGCTTCTCCGGGACAGTATTGAAGAACACTGAAGCTTTCTTT. Translation: CASSFSGTVLKNTEAFF.

This clonotype was recorded a few times. The CDR3 loop reads CASRQGTSGTEAFF. The CDR3 nucleotides are TGCGCCAGCAGACAGGGGACCTCGGGGACTGAAGCTTTCTTT. The chain employs TRBV5-1 and TRBJ1-1; 7 nucleotides agree with TRBD1. V lost 5 bases to trimming and J lost 5 bases; unmatched junction nucleotides: 9. The germline gives CDR1 SGHRS, CDR2 YFSETQ. The CDR3 loop spans 14 amino acids. Drawing the rest from reference TRBV5-1 and TRBJ1-1, the complete variable domain is KAGVTQTPRYLIKTRGQQVTLSCSPISGHRSVSWYQQTPGQGLQFLFEYFSETQRNKGNFPGRFSGRQFSNSRSEMNVSTLELGDSALYLCASRQGTSGTEAFFGQGTRLTVV.

This clonotype was found a few times. The chain couples TRBV11-1 to TRBJ2-5; D might be TRBD1 or TRBD2, each matching 6 bases. V lost 5 bases and J 0 bases, leaving 13 bases between the germline ends. The CDR3 runs to 15 residues. Germline loops: CDR1 SGHAT, CDR2 FQDESV (reference sequence). The CDR3 protein is CASSRGTLHQETQYF. DNA of the CDR3: TGTGCCAGCAGCCGGGGGACACTACACCAAGAGACCCAGTACTTC. The full variable domain, rest sourced from reference TRBV11-1 and TRBJ2-5, is EAEVAQSPRYKITEKSQAVAFWCDPISGHATLYWYRQILGQGPELLVQFQDESVVDDSQLPKDRFSAERLKGVDSTLKIQPAELGDSAMYLCASSRGTLHQETQYFGPGTRLLVL.

The J gene is TRBJ2-7, the V gene TRBV11-2; 9 bases align to TRBD1. J gave up 9 bases and V 0 bases, and 6 bases lay outside the gene matches. Germline lookup yields CDR1 SGHAT and CDR2 FQNNGV. There are 14 residues in the CDR3. The DNA of the CDR3 is TGTGCCAGCAGCTTAGACGCGACAGGGGGGGGGCAGTACTTC. The encoded protein is CASSLDATGGGQYF.

The J gene is TRBJ1-3, the V gene TRBV14; D is unresolved. Per the germline V gene, CDR1 is SGHDN and CDR2 is FVKESK. The CDR3 has 14 amino acids. Trimming cost V 1 base and J 5 bases, with 9 bases left between them. CDR3 in DNA: TGTGCCAGCAGCCAAGTTGCCAGGAGAAACACCATATATTTT. Its translation: CASSQVARRNTIYF.

This clonotype was recorded many times. An end of the junction differs from the germline gene, which may be a read error. The chain carries TRBV7-2 and TRBJ2-7, with TRBD1 matching over 9 bases. CDR3 length: 15 residues. The germline CDR1 and CDR2 sequences are SGHTA and FQGNSA. The CDR3 region has the DNA TGCGCCAGCAGCTTGGTCGGGACAGGGTCCTACGAGCAGTACTTC. Its translation is CASSLVGTGSYEQYF.

The chain recombines TRBV7-6 with TRBJ2-1; TRBD2 might be the D (5 bases). Deletions cut 5 bases from V and 6 bases from J, with 17 bases between. This CDR3 has 15 residues. Germline lookup yields CDR1 SGHVS and CDR2 FNYEAQ. The CDR3 region has the DNA TGTGCCAGCAGCCCAGGAGCGGTAGCCCTCAATGAGCAGTTCTTC. This sequence encodes CASSPGAVALNEQFF.

A few counts support this clonotype. The chain carries TRBV6-2 or TRBV6-3 and TRBJ2-1; the match to TRBD2 covers 16 bases. The germline V gene encodes CDR1 MNHEY and CDR2 SVGEGT. The CDR3 totals 16 residues. J lost 9 bases, V lost 6 bases, and 8 bases had no gene match. The CDR3 sequence: CASRTGLAGGNIEQFF. CDR3 in DNA: TGTGCCAGCAGAACGGGACTAGCGGGGGGGAACATTGAGCAGTTCTTC.

This clonotype was seen at least ten times. The chain has TRBV20-1 and TRBJ2-1, with a weak D call TRBD2 (5 bases). This CDR3 contains 14 residues. CDR1 and CDR2 from the germline V gene are DFQATT and SNEGSKA (reference sequence). Trimming pared 2 bases from V and 6 bases from J, leaving 14 bases between. CDR3 sequence: CSARPAVRVNEQFF. CDR3 DNA: TGCAGTGCTAGACCAGCGGTGAGGGTCAATGAGCAGTTCTTC.

The table lists this clonotype with a few counts. This chain uses TRBV2 with TRBJ2-3, with TRBD2 identical over 12 bases. CDR1 is SNHLY, CDR2 FYNNEI, per germline. The CDR3 is 15 residues long. The V gene end was trimmed by 5 bases and the J gene end by 5 bases; junction bases not matched to a gene: 5. CDR3 loop: CASSPTSGSLDTQYF. The CDR3, as DNA: TGTGCCAGCAGTCCGACTAGCGGGAGTTTAGATACGCAGTATTTT. Full variable domain (remainder filled in from reference TRBV2 and TRBJ2-3): EPEVTQTPSHQVTQMGQEVILRCVPISNHLYFYWYRQILGQKVEFLVSFYNNEISEKSEIFDDQFSVERPDGSNFTLKIRSTKLEDSAMYFCASSPTSGSLDTQYFGPGTRLTVL.

The sample holds a few counts of this clonotype. This sequence joins TRBV6-2 or TRBV6-3 and TRBJ2-5, with D maybe TRBD2 (6 bases). V lost 2 bases to trimming and J lost 13 bases, with 11 bases between them. CDR3 length equals 11 residues. CDR1 is MNHEY and CDR2 is SVGEGT in the germline V gene. As DNA, the CDR3 is TGTGCCAGCAGTTACGGAGGGCTAGGGTACTTC. This translates into CASSYGGLGYF.

This clonotype appeared a few times. V is TRBV11-2 and J is TRBJ2-7; D gene unclear. Germline loops: CDR1 SGHAT, CDR2 FQNNGV. The CDR3 contains 14 residues. V lost 5 bases and J lost 6, with 17 bases in between. CDR3 in amino acids: CASSLIDLGAEQYF. The CDR3 nucleotides read TGTGCCAGCAGCCTCATAGATTTGGGTGCCGAGCAGTACTTC.

This clonotype was recorded many times. CDR3 loop: CSARGGGRETQYF. CDR3 coding DNA: TGCAGTGCTCGAGGGGGGGGCCGTGAGACCCAGTACTTC. V and J are TRBV20-1 and TRBJ2-5, with D tentatively TRBD2 (7 bases). Germline V lookup: CDR1 DFQATT, CDR2 SNEGSKA (reference sequence). The CDR3 sequence is 13 residues long. With 5 bases removed from V and 5 bases from J, the gap between germline ends came to 15 bases.

This clonotype was seen ten or more times. This chain links TRBV29-1 with TRBJ2-2, with D possibly TRBD1 on 6 matching bases. Germline V gene lookup returns CDR1 SQVTM and CDR2 ANQGSEA. V dropped 7 bases and J dropped 6 bases, with 15 bases sitting between them. The CDR3 is 13 residues long. The CDR3 reads CSGKKQGPGELFF. The CDR3 DNA reads as TGCAGCGGGAAAAAACAGGGTCCCGGGGAGCTGTTTTTT.

V gene TRBV7-9 combines with J gene TRBJ2-1, with D perhaps TRBD1 (6 bases). CDR1 is SEHNR, CDR2 FQNEAQ, per germline (reference sequence). This CDR3 is built from 12 residues. CDR3 DNA sequence: TGTGCTATGGACAGATCCTACAATGAGCAGTTCTTC. Protein: CAMDRSYNEQFF.